This TCR beta chain was found in a study of blood T cell repertoires in COVID-19. Across the whole study: Sources were T cells, B-cell-depleted T cells, or PBMCs; the material itself was cDNA or gDNA.

Only in-frame clones appear in the TCRdb table, and some are missing; sequencing was by immunoSEQ multiplex PCR. The sample contains 250,000 to 350,000 clones, around 89% of which appear only once. The V gene's germline CDR1 is LNHDA and CDR2 SQIVND (reference sequence). J was trimmed by 4 bases and V by 3 bases; bases with no gene match: 6. CDR3 length equals 14 residues. The chain is built from TRBV19 and TRBJ2-7, with TRBD2 identical over 7 bases. Source material: peripheral blood. This sequence was found in a woman aged 45-65 years with COVID-19, enrolled during active disease. The CDR3 nucleotides read TGTGCCAGTAGTATTGCCAGCGGGAAATACGAGCAGTACTTC. It codes for CASSIASGKYEQYF.